This entry concerns a single TCR beta chain. This sequence may be a read error, since a much larger clone differs from it by one base. Sequencing involved patients with CD8+CD57+ cell expansion previously shown by flow cytometry. Every patient presented with severe acquired aplastic anemia. This CDR3 has 14 residues. V shed 1 base, J shed 9 bases, and the junction held 5 bases outside the gene matches. CDR1 SGHTA and CDR2 FQGTGA come from the germline V gene. The sample comes from a study of CD8+CD57+ T cells in acquired aplastic anemia. TCR beta VDJ combinations and CDR3 sequences were profiled from genomic DNA. TCRdb analysed the reads with MiXCR anew, one entry per CDR3 protein. The top ten clones hold 0.82% of a sample with 400,000 to 600,000 distinct CDR3 sequences, around 30% of them seen once.

This chain uses TRBV7-3 with TRBJ2-2, with 7 bases matching TRBD2. The sequencing sample was made of sorted CD4+, CD8+, or CD8+CD57+ T cells (not recorded which) from PBMCs. The clonotype originates from a human donor with aplastic anemia. DNA of the CDR3: TGTGCCAGCAGCTTAAGAGCGGGGACCAGGGAGCTGTTTTTT. Translation: CASSLRAGTRELFF.